Listed below are T cell receptor beta chains from one sample, sequenced in a study of cytomegalovirus exposure and HLA in healthy donors. Clones were read by immunoSEQ multiplex PCR, and TCRdb kept only the in-frame ones, dropping some. The sample has over 150,000 clones; 82% are singletons. Sequenced sample: PBMCs. Every receptor here comes from a man aged 50 to 60 in good health and CMV-seropositive. Each CDR3 is given with its conserved first and last residue. D genes are given only for firm matches. Not all rows give a size; the values are once, few, many and, for expanded clones, a class.

v_call,clone_size,j_call,d_call,cdr3_nt,cdr3_aa
TRBV7-8,.,TRBJ1-4,TRBD1,TGTGCCAGCAGCTTACTACAGGGGATGAATGAAAAACTGTTTTTT,CASSLLQGMNEKLFF
TRBV6-6,.,TRBJ2-5,TRBD2,TGTGCCAGCAGTTACGGGTTGAGCGGGAGAGGAGAGACCCAGTACTTC,CASSYGLSGRGETQYF
TRBV5-1,.,TRBJ1-1,.,TGCGCCAGCAGCCAGGGCCAGGGGACGACTGAAGCTTTCTTT,CASSQGQGTTEAFF
TRBV30,.,TRBJ1-2,TRBD1,TGTGCCGTTAAGACAGGGTCCAACTCTGGCTACACCTTC,CAVKTGSNSGYTF
TRBV4-1,.,TRBJ2-7,TRBD1,TGCGCCAGCAGCCACATCCCGGGACAGGGGTGGTACGAGCAGTACTTC,CASSHIPGQGWYEQYF
TRBV19,few,TRBJ2-3,TRBD2,TGTGCCAGTAGGGGGACTAGCGGTGCAACAGATACGCAGTATTTT,CASRGTSGATDTQYF
TRBV28,.,TRBJ2-7,TRBD2,TGTGCCAGCAGTTTGGGCTTACTAGCGGGAGTATACGAGCAGTACTTC,CASSLGLLAGVYEQYF
TRBV19,once,TRBJ2-7,TRBD1,TGTGCCGGGCGCCGGGACAGGGGACCCTACGAGCAGTACTTC,CAGRRDRGPYEQYF
TRBV7-2,.,TRBJ2-1,TRBD2,TGTGCCAGCAGCTTAGTATCGGGGACTACCCCCTACAATGAGCAGTTCTTC,CASSLVSGTTPYNEQFF
TRBV5-1,.,TRBJ2-1,TRBD2,TGCGCCAGCAGCTTGGGCGGGAGGCTGCATTGGTACAATGAGCAGTTCTTC,CASSLGGRLHWYNEQFF
TRBV6-5,.,TRBJ1-2,.,TGTGCCAGCAGACCCAGGACATCTGGGGGCTACACCTTC,CASRPRTSGGYTF
TRBV29-1,.,TRBJ2-2,TRBD2,TGCAGCGTTGAGGGCGGGAGGGGGGTCGGGGAGCTGTTTTTT,CSVEGGRGVGELFF
TRBV29-1,once,TRBJ2-1,.,TGCAGCGTTGAAGATCTGAGCGGAAATTACAATGAGCAGTTCTTC,CSVEDLSGNYNEQFF
TRBV4-3,few,TRBJ1-2,.,TGCGCCAGCAGCCAAACCTTGGCAGGGAGGGGAGCTAACTATGGCTACACCTTC,CASSQTLAGRGANYGYTF
TRBV10-3,.,TRBJ1-2,.,TGTGCCATCAGTGAGTCTGAGGGTGGCGAGGGCTACACCTTC,CAISESEGGEGYTF
TRBV19,.,TRBJ1-5,TRBD1,TGTGCCAGTAGTATAGGGGGACAGATGGATCAGCCCCAGCATTTT,CASSIGGQMDQPQHF
TRBV5-5,.,TRBJ2-2,TRBD2,TGTGCCAGCAGCTCGGGGGGGCGCACCGGGGAGCTGTTTTTT,CASSSGGRTGELFF
TRBV6-1,.,TRBJ2-1,TRBD2,TGTGCCAGCAGTGTCGTAGCGGGGGGGCCGTGGGAGCAGTTCTTC,CASSVVAGGPWEQFF
TRBV7-3,.,TRBJ2-3,.,TGTGCCAGCAGCTCCCGGACTGTCACAGATACGCAGTATTTT,CASSSRTVTDTQYF
TRBV7-3,.,TRBJ2-1,.,TGTGCCAGCAGCACTGGCCCGGGGGGCATACAGAATGAGCAGTTCTTC,CASSTGPGGIQNEQFF
TRBV27,once,TRBJ2-7,TRBD2,TGTGCCAGCAGCCTCCGGACTAGCGGGACGTACGAGCAGTACTTC,CASSLRTSGTYEQYF
TRBV11-2,.,TRBJ1-1,.,TGTGCCAGCAGCTCCGCGGGACTCGGGGCTGAAGCTTTCTTT,CASSSAGLGAEAFF
TRBV4-3,.,TRBJ2-7,TRBD1,TGCGCCAGCAGCCAAGATGGACAGGGTGGGTACGAGCAGTACTTC,CASSQDGQGGYEQYF
TRBV6-6,.,TRBJ1-3,.,TGTGCCAGCAGGTGGACAACCGGAAACACCATATATTTT,CASRWTTGNTIYF
TRBV5-4,.,TRBJ1-6,.,TGTGCCAGCACCTCGTGGGGGCAGGCTAATTCACCCCTCCACTTT,CASTSWGQANSPLHF
TRBV30,.,TRBJ2-7,.,TGTGCCTGGAGTGCCCCGCACAGGCGTAGCGAGCAGTACTTC,CAWSAPHRRSEQYF
TRBV7-3,.,TRBJ1-5,.,TGTGCCAGCAGCTTAAACAGCCTCAATCAGCCCCAGCATTTT,CASSLNSLNQPQHF
TRBV7-9,.,TRBJ2-5,.,TGTGCCAGCAGCGCGGAGGTCCAAGAGACCCAGTACTTC,CASSAEVQETQYF
TRBV6-4,.,TRBJ2-1,TRBD2,TGTGCCAGCCTAGTGTGGACTAGCGGGGCACGCAATGAGCAGTTCTTC,CASLVWTSGARNEQFF
TRBV29-1,.,TRBJ2-5,TRBD1,TGCAGCGTTGAAGGGACAGGGTTCAGGACCCAGTACTTC,CSVEGTGFRTQYF
TRBV6-5,.,TRBJ2-7,.,TGTGCCAGCAGTCTAGGGGGTGGTTTCTCCTACGAGCAGTACTTC,CASSLGGGFSYEQYF
TRBV25-1,.,TRBJ1-3,.,TGTGCCAGTGGCGGGGGAAACACCATATATTTT,CASGGGNTIYF
TRBV7-2,.,TRBJ2-1,.,TGTGCCAGCAGCTCCGGGACTTTACGGAATGAGCAGTTCTTC,CASSSGTLRNEQFF
TRBV25-1,.,TRBJ2-3,TRBD1,TGTGCCAGCAGCGATGACAGGGGATGGGCAGATACGCAGTATTTT,CASSDDRGWADTQYF
TRBV7-3,.,TRBJ1-1,.,TGTGCCAGCAGCTGGGCGCATAATTTCAAGGCGGGCACTGAAGCTTTCTTT,CASSWAHNFKAGTEAFF
TRBV4-3,.,TRBJ1-5,TRBD1,TGCGCCAGCAGCCAAGGGACAGGCGGGTTAAATCAGCCCCAGCATTTT,CASSQGTGGLNQPQHF
TRBV7-9,.,TRBJ2-7,TRBD1,TGTGCCAGCAGCTTTGAGGGACAGAGCTCCTACGAGCAGTACTTC,CASSFEGQSSYEQYF
TRBV6-6,.,TRBJ1-5,.,TGTGCCAGCAGTTACGCAGGGGAACAGCCCCAGCATTTT,CASSYAGEQPQHF
TRBV4-2,.,TRBJ1-6,TRBD1,TGTGCCAGCAGACGAGGGACAGTTTATAATTCACCCCTCCACTTT,CASRRGTVYNSPLHF
TRBV7-3,.,TRBJ1-2,TRBD1,TGTGCCAGCAGCTCACGCGAGGGACAGGAAGGCTACACCTTC,CASSSREGQEGYTF
TRBV7-3,.,TRBJ2-2,.,TGTGCCAGCAGCTTATATAACACCGGGGAGCTGTTTTTT,CASSLYNTGELFF
TRBV7-2,.,TRBJ2-3,.,TGTGCCAGCAGCTTTAATAGCGCACGCACAGATACGCAGTATTTT,CASSFNSARTDTQYF
TRBV5-1,.,TRBJ1-1,.,TGCGCCAGCAGCTCAACAGGGACTGAAGCTTTCTTT,CASSSTGTEAFF
TRBV28,.,TRBJ2-7,.,TGTGCCAGCAGTTTATGGGACACACTATTATCCGAGCAGTACTTC,CASSLWDTLLSEQYF
TRBV28,.,TRBJ2-1,TRBD1,TGTGCCAGCAGTTTTCCCGGGACAGCAAACAATGAGCAGTTCTTC,CASSFPGTANNEQFF
TRBV6-6,.,TRBJ1-2,.,TGTGCCAGCAGGACAGAGGCTAACTATGGCTACACCTTC,CASRTEANYGYTF
TRBV19,.,TRBJ1-1,.,TGTGCCAGTAGTATCTCCCCCGGACAGTTGAACACTGAAGCTTTCTTT,CASSISPGQLNTEAFF
TRBV2,.,TRBJ2-3,.,TGTGCCAGCAGGTCCGCGGCAGCAGATACGCAGTATTTT,CASRSAAADTQYF
TRBV9,.,TRBJ1-1,.,TGTGCCAGCAGCGTATGGGCGGGGACTGAAGCTTTCTTT,CASSVWAGTEAFF
TRBV6-1,.,TRBJ2-5,TRBD2,TGTGCCAGCACGGGCGGGAGAGAGACCCAGTACTTC,CASTGGRETQYF
TRBV28,.,TRBJ2-1,.,TGTGCCAGCAGTGCTAGGGGCTCCTACAATGAGCAGTTCTTC,CASSARGSYNEQFF
TRBV10-3,.,TRBJ1-5,.,TGTGCCATCAGTGAGACTACCGGGATGGGGAATCAGCCCCAGCATTTT,CAISETTGMGNQPQHF
TRBV11-2,.,TRBJ2-3,.,TGTGCCAGCAGCTTAGGCGGGGGCACAGATACGCAGTATTTT,CASSLGGGTDTQYF
TRBV28,.,TRBJ1-4,.,TGCGCCAGCAGTTTAGGCGAAAAACTGTTTTTT,CASSLGEKLFF
TRBV18,.,TRBJ2-7,.,TGTGCCAGCCACGATGGGGGCCTCTCCTACGAGCAGTACTTC,CASHDGGLSYEQYF
TRBV28,.,TRBJ2-1,TRBD2,TGTGCCAGCAGTTTCCCCATGGGAGCTCGACTAGCGGGAGAGGGGACCTACAATGAGCAGTTCTTC,CASSFPMGARLAGEGTYNEQFF
TRBV11-2,.,TRBJ2-7,TRBD1,TGTGCCAGCAGCTTAGAGGGACAGGGGTCCTACGAGCAGTACTTC,CASSLEGQGSYEQYF